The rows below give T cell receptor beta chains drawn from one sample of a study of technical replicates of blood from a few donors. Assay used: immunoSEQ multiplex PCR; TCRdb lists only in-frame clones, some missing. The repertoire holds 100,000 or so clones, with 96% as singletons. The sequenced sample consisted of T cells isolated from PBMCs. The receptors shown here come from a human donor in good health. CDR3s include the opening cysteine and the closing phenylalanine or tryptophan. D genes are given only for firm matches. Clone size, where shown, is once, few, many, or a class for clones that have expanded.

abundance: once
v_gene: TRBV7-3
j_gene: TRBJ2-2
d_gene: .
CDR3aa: CASSLSGDTGELFF
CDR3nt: TGTGCCAGCAGCTTAAGCGGGGACACCGGGGAGCTGTTTTTT

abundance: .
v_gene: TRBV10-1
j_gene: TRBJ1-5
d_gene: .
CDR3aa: CASSSTGINQPQHF
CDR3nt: TGCGCCAGCAGTTCTACAGGGATCAATCAGCCCCAGCATTTT

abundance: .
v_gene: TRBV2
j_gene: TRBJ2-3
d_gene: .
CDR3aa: CASSRDFTDTQYF
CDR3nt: TGTGCCAGCAGCCGGGACTTCACAGATACGCAGTATTTT

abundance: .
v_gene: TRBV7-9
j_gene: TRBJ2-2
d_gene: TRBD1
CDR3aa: CASSRGQGARGGELFF
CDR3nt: TGTGCCAGCAGCCGAGGACAGGGGGCAAGAGGCGGGGAGCTGTTTTTT

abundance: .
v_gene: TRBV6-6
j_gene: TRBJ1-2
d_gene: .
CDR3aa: CASLGDTDYGYTF
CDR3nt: TGTGCCAGCCTGGGCGACACAGACTATGGCTACACCTTC

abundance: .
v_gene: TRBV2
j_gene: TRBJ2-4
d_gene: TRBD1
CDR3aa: CASSDAPRQGIAKNIQYF
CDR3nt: TGTGCCAGCAGTGACGCCCCCCGACAGGGAATCGCCAAAAACATTCAGTACTTC

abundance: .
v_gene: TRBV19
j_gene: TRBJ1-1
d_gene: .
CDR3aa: CASSSLRGQPTGF
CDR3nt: TGTGCCAGTAGCTCCCTCCGGGGACAACCAACGGGCTTT

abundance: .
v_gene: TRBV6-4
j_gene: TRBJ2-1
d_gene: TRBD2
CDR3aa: CASSDGRGGHNEQFF
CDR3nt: TGTGCCAGCAGTGACGGGCGGGGGGGTCACAATGAGCAGTTCTTC

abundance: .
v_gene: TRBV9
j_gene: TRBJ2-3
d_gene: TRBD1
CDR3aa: CASHPRTGGRADTQYF
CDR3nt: TGTGCCAGTCATCCTAGGACAGGGGGCCGGGCAGATACGCAGTATTTT

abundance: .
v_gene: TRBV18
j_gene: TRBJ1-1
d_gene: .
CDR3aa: CASSTGTNTEAFF
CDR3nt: TGTGCCAGCTCAACAGGGACGAACACTGAAGCTTTCTTT

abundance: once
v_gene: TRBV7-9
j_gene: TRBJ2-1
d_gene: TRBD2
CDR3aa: CASSLVLSVAGETYNEQFF
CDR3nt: TGTGCCAGCAGCTTAGTATTATCGGTGGCGGGAGAAACCTACAATGAGCAGTTCTTC

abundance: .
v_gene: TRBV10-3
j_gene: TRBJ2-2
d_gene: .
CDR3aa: CAISESGQGIGTGELFF
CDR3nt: TGTGCCATCAGTGAGTCCGGGCAGGGGATCGGCACCGGGGAGCTGTTTTTT

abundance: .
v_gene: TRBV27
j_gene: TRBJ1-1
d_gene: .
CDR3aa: CASSLSSEWLWTEAFF
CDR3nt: TGTGCCAGCAGTTTAAGCTCGGAGTGGCTATGGACTGAAGCTTTCTTT

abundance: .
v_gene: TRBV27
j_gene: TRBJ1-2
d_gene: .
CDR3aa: CASSLFEGYGYTF
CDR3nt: TGTGCCAGCAGTTTGTTCGAGGGCTATGGCTACACCTTC

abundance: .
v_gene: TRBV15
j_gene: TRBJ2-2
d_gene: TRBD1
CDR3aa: CATSPGTGNTGELFF
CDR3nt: TGTGCCACCAGCCCCGGGACAGGAAACACCGGGGAGCTGTTTTTT

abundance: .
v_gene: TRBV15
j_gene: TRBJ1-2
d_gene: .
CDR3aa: CATSRDRGGYGYTF
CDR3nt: TGTGCCACCAGCAGAGACAGGGGAGGGTATGGCTACACCTTC

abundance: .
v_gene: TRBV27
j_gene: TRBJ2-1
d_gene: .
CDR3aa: CASSLPLVGEQFF
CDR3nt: TGTGCCAGCAGCCTGCCCTTAGTTGGTGAGCAGTTCTTC

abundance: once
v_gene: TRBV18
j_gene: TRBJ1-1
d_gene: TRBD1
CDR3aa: CASSLGTGRDTEAFF
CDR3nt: TGTGCCAGCTCACTAGGGACAGGACGGGACACTGAAGCTTTCTTT

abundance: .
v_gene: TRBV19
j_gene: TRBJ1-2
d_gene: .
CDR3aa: CASSPGHPTKTGYTF
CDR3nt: TGTGCCAGTAGTCCGGGACACCCGACGAAAACTGGCTACACCTTC

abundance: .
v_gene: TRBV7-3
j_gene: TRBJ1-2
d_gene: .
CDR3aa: CASSLTREKGENYGYTF
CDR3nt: TGTGCCAGCAGCTTAACCCGGGAAAAGGGGGAGAACTATGGCTACACCTTC

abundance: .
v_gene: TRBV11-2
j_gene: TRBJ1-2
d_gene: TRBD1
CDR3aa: CASSSPRDSYGYTF
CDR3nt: TGTGCCAGCAGCTCCCCCCGGGACAGCTATGGCTACACCTTC

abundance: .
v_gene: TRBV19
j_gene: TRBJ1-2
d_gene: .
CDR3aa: CASKSKQGNGYTF
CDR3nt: TGTGCCAGTAAATCGAAACAGGGAAATGGCTACACCTTC

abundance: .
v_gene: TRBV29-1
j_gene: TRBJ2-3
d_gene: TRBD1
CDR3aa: CSVERQGLGADTQYF
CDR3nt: TGCAGCGTTGAGAGACAGGGGCTGGGAGCAGATACGCAGTATTTT

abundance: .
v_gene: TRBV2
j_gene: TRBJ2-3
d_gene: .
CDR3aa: CASPGFTTGDRADTQYF
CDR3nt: TGTGCCAGCCCGGGATTCACCACGGGAGATCGGGCAGATACGCAGTATTTT

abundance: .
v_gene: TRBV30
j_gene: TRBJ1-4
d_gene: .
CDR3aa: CAWSFTSKAALFF
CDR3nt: TGTGCCTGGAGTTTCACTTCTAAAGCCGCACTGTTTTTT

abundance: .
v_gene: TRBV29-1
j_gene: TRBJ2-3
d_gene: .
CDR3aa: CSVEAQGLGGDTQYF
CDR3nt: TGCAGCGTTGAGGCTCAGGGTTTAGGGGGAGATACGCAGTATTTT

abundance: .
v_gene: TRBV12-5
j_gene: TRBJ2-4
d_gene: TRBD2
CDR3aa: CASGLVLSSGEGNIQYF
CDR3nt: TGTGCTAGTGGTTTGGTATTAAGTTCCGGGGAGGGAAACATTCAGTACTTC

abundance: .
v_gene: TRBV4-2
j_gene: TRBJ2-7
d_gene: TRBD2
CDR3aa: CASSPRAGEGSYEQYF
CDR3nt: TGTGCCAGCAGCCCCCGAGCGGGGGAGGGCTCCTACGAGCAGTACTTC

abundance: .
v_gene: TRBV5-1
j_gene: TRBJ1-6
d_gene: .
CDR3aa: CASSLSGISPLHF
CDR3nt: TGCGCCAGCAGCTTGTCCGGGATCTCACCCCTCCACTTT

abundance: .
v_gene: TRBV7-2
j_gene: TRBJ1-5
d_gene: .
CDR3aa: CASSLVYTGQSNQPQHF
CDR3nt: TGTGCCAGCAGCTTAGTGTATACAGGGCAAAGCAATCAGCCCCAGCATTTT

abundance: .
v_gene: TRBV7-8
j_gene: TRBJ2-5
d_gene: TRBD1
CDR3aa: CASSSDRARGQETQYF
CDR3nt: TGTGCCAGCAGCTCAGACAGGGCGCGTGGCCAAGAGACCCAGTACTTC